The T cell receptor (beta chain) under discussion was sequenced for a study of OX40 agonist ivuxolimab in advanced cancers. Whole-study context: Past anti-PD-1, anti-PD-L1 or anti-CTLA-4 therapy was accepted, and 40% to 50% had received some. Regarding the study as a whole: The study found that CD8+ T cells averaged more expanded clones than CD4+.

V was pared by 4 bases and J by 0 bases, with 11 bases between. The CDR3 sequence is 15 residues long. The germline CDR1 and CDR2 sequences are SGHRS and YFSETQ. Comment on this clone: Its antigen is not known.

Libraries were prepared by immunoSEQ multiplex PCR; TCRdb keeps only in-frame clonotypes and omits some of them. Here the sample spans approximately 60,000 clones, approximately 80% being singletons. V and J are TRBV5-1 and TRBJ1-3; D unresolved. This TCR came from an adult with an advanced solid tumor such as melanoma, head and neck, liver or kidney cancer. Here the sequenced sample was CD4+ or CD8+ T cells sorted from blood, taken in a trial of the OX40 agonist ivuxolimab. The CDR3 DNA sequence: TGCGCCAGCAGCAAAGACGCTAGCTCTGGAAACACCATATATTTT. It encodes CASSKDASSGNTIYF.